Included here is one TCR beta chain sequence, with context. This sample is drawn from a study of T cell clonotyping in hematopoietic cell transplantation. The assay was immunoSEQ multiplex PCR, and TCRdb's table has in-frame clones only and misses some. The sample records about 9,600 clones, around four fifths being singletons. Time point of the sample: recipient sample about 28 days before transplant, after cytoreduction. The trim removed 3 bases at V and 7 bases at J, leaving 11 bases unmatched. The CDR3 length is 16 residues. Per the germline V gene, CDR1 is SGHDT and CDR2 is YYEEEE. J is TRBJ1-2 and V is TRBV5-6; 11 nucleotides agree with TRBD1. The sequence came from a man aged 60-69 years with acute myeloid leukemia. Some clones in this sample may be carry-over from other donors' samples. Here the sequenced sample was peripheral blood mononuclear cells, taken before stem cell transplant. The CDR3 nucleotides read TGTGCCAGCAGCTCAACACCGGGACAGGGGGGTCGTGGCTACACCTTC. It yields the protein CASSSTPGQGGRGYTF.